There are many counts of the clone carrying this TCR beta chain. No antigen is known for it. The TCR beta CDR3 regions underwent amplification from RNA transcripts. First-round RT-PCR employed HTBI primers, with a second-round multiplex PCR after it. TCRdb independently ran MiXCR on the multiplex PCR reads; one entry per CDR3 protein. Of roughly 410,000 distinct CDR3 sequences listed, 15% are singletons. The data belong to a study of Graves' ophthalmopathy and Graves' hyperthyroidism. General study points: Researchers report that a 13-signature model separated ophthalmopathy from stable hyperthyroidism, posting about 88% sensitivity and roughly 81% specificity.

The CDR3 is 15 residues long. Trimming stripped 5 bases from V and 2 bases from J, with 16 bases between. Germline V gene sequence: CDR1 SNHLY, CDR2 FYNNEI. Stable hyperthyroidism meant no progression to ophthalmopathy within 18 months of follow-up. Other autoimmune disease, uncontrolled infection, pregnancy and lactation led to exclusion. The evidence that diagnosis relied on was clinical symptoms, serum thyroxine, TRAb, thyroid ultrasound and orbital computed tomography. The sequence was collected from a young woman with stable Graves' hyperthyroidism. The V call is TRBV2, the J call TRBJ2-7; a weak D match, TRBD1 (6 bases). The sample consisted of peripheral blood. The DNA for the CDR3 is TGTGCCAGCAGTTGGCGACAGGATAGGGCCTACGAGCAGTACTTC. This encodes CASSWRQDRAYEQYF.